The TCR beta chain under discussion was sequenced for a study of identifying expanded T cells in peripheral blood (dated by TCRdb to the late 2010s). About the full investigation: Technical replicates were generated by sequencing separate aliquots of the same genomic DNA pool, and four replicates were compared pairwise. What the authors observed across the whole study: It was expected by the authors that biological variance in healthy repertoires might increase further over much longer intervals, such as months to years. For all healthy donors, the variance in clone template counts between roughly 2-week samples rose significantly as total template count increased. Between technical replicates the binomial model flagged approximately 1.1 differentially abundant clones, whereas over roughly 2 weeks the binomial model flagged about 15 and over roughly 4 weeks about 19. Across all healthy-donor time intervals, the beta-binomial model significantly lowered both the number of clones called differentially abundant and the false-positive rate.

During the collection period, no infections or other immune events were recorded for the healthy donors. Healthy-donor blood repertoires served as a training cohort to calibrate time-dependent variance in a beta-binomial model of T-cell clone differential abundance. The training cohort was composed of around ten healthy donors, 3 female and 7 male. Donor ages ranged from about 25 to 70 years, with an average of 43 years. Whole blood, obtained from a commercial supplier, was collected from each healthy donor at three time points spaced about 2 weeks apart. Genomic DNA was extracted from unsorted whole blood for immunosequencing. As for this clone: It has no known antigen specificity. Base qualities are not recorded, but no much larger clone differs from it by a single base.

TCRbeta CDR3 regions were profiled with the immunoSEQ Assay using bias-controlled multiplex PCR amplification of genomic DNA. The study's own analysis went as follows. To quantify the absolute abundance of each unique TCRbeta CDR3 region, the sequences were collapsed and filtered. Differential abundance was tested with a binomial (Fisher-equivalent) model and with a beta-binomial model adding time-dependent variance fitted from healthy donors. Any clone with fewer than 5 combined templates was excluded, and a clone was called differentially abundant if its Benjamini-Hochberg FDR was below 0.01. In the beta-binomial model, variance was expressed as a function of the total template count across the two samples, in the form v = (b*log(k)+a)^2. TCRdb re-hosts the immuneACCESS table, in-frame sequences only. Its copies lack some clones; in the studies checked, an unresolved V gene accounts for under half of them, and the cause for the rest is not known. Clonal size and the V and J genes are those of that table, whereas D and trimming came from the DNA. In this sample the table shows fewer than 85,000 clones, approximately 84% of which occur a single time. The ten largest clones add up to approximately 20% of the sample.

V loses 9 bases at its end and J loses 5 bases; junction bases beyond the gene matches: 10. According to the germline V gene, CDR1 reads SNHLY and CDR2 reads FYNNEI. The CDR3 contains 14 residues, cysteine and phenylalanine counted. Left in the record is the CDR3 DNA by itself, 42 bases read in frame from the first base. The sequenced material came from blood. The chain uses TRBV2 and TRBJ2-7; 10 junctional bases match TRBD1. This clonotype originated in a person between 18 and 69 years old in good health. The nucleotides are TGTGCCAGTGGGGCCGGGACAGGGGCTGACGAGCAGTACTTC. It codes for CASGAGTGADEQYF. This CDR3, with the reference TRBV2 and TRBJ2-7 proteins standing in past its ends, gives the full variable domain EPEVTQTPSHQVTQMGQEVILRCVPISNHLYFYWYRQILGQKVEFLVSFYNNEISEKSEIFDDQFSVERPDGSNFTLKIRSTKLEDSAMYFCASGAGTGADEQYFGPGTRLTVT.